This record concerns one TCR beta chain sequence. The CDR3 loop spans 14 amino acids. Germline lookup yields CDR1 SQVTM and CDR2 ANQGSEA. J lost 1 base, V lost 7 bases, and 7 bases had no gene match. The source of the sample is a study of blood T cell repertoires in COVID-19. Study-wide context: COVID-19 samples from acute and convalescent phases originated in the United States, Italy and Spain. T cells, B-cell-depleted T cells, or PBMCs supplied cDNA or gDNA.

Here immunoSEQ multiplex PCR was the method, and the copy in TCRdb shows in-frame clones only, minus some. The profile shows about 55,000 clones, approximately 86% of them singletons. This chain joins TRBV29-1 and TRBJ1-1; 9 nucleotides agree with TRBD1. The TCR sequence derives from a man aged 35-49 years with COVID-19, enrolled during active disease. The sequencing input was peripheral blood. The CDR3 loop reads CSGSSGQGNTEAFF. The CDR3 DNA is TGCAGCGGCTCATCGGGACAGGGGAACACTGAAGCTTTCTTT.